This note documents a single TCR beta chain sequence. Antigen: not known. Libraries were prepared by immunoSEQ multiplex PCR; TCRdb keeps only in-frame clonotypes and omits some of them. The sample has roughly 330,000 clones, roughly 87% seen once. Germline V gene sequence: CDR1 SGHRS, CDR2 YFSETQ. J lost 4 bases, V lost 4 bases, and 8 bases had no gene match. There are 15 residues in the CDR3. This sample was included in a study of cytomegalovirus exposure and HLA in healthy donors. Study-wide background: According to later analysis, the same platform produced the 100 to 150 validation and some 680 first-cohort repertoires.

Study outcomes and limitations: Cytomegalovirus-associated TCR beta chains were listed, numbering 164.

The sequenced material came from PBMCs. The J gene is TRBJ2-5, the V gene TRBV5-1; 9 bases are shared with TRBD1. The clonotype comes from a woman aged 30 to 39 in good health and CMV-seropositive. CDR3 in amino acids: CASSLDETGGETQYF. The CDR3 region has the DNA TGCGCCAGCAGCCTGGACGAGACAGGGGGAGAGACCCAGTACTTC.